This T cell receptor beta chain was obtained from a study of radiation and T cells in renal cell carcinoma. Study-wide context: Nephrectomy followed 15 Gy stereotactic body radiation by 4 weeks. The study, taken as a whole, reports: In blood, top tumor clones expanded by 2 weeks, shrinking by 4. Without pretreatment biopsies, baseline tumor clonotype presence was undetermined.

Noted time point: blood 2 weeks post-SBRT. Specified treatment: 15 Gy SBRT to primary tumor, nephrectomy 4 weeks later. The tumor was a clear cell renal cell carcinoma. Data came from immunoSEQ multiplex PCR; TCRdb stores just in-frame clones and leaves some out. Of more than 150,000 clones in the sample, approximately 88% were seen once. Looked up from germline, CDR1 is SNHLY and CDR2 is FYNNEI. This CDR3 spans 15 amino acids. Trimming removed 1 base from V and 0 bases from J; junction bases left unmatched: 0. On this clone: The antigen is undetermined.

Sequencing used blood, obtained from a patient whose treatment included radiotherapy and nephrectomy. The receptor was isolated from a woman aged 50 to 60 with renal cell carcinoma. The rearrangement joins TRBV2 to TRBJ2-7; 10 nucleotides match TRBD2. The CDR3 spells CASSEVAGGSYEQYF. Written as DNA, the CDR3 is TGTGCCAGCAGTGAAGTAGCGGGGGGCTCCTACGAGCAGTACTTC.